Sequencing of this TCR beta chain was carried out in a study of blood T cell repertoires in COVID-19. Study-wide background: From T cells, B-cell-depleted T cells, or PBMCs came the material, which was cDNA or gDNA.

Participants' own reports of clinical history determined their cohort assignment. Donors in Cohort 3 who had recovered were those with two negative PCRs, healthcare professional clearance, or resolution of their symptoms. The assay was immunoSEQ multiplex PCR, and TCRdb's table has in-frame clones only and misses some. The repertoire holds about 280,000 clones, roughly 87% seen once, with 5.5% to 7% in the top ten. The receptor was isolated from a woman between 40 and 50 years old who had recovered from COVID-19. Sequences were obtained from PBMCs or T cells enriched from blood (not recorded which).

The CDR3 DNA is TGTGCCAGCAGGTCTCGGGGGATTAATGAAAAACTGTTTTTT. It is translated as CASRSRGINEKLFF. This rearrangement joins TRBV6-5 to TRBJ1-4; D may be TRBD1 (5 bases). Per the germline V gene, CDR1 is MNHEY and CDR2 is SVGAGI. The CDR3 sequence is 14 residues long. Trimming took off 6 bases at V and 4 bases at J, with 12 bases between the two ends.